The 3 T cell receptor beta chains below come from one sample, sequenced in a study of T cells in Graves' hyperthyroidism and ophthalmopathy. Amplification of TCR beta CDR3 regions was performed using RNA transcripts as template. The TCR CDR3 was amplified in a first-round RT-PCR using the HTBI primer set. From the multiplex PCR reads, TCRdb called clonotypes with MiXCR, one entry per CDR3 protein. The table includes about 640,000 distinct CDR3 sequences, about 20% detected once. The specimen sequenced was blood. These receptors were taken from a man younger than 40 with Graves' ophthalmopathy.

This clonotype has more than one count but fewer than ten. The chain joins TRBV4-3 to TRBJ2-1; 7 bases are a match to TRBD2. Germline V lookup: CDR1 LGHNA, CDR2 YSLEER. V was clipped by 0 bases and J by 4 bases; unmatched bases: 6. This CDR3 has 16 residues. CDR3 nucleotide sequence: TGCGCCAGCAGCCAAGATCAACTAGCGCGATACAATGAGCAGTTCTTC. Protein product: CASSQDQLARYNEQFF.

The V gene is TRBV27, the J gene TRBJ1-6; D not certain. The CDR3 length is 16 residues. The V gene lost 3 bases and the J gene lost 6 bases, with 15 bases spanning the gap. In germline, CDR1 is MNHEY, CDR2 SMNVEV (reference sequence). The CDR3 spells CASSFGFNGSNSPLHF. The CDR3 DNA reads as TGTGCCAGCAGTTTTGGGTTCAATGGGAGTAATTCACCCCTCCACTTT.

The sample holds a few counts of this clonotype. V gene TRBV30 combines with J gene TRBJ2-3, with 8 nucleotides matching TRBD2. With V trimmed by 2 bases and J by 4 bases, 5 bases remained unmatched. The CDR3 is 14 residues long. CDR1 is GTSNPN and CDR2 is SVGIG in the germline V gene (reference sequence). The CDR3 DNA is TGTGCCTGGAGTCCCGGGAGGGGCCCAGATACGCAGTATTTT. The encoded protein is CAWSPGRGPDTQYF.